What follows are 10 T cell receptor beta chains derived from one specimen sequenced in a study of blood T cell repertoires in COVID-19. The method was immunoSEQ multiplex PCR; TCRdb's version includes in-frame clones alone and lacks a portion of them. The data show 100,000 to 150,000 clones, with roughly 90% seen just once and about 4.1% held by the top ten. The sequencing sample was made of peripheral blood. Receptors originate from a man between 60 and 75 years old with COVID-19, enrolled during active disease.

The V and J genes are TRBV19 and TRBJ1-2, with TRBD1 matching over 8 bases. The J segment lost 8 bases and the V segment lost 5 bases, leaving 7 bases of the junction unmatched. Germline values: CDR1 LNHDA, CDR2 SQIVND (reference sequence). This CDR3 spans 13 amino acids. CDR3: CASSQRTGRGYTF. Written as DNA, the CDR3 is TGTGCCAGTAGTCAACGGACAGGGCGAGGCTACACCTTC. Supplemented by reference TRBV19 and TRBJ1-2, the full variable domain reads DGGITQSPKYLFRKEGQNVTLSCEQNLNHDAMYWYRQDPGQGLRLIYYSQIVNDFQKGDIAEGYSVSREKKESFPLTVTSAQKNPTAFYLCASSQRTGRGYTFGSGTRLTVV.

The V gene is TRBV7-3, the J gene TRBJ1-1; weak D call: TRBD1 (5 bases). The V end was cut by 5 bases, the J end by 0 bases, with 13 bases between. There are 15 residues in the CDR3. Germline V gene lookup returns CDR1 SGHTA and CDR2 FQGTGA. The CDR3 nucleotides read TGTGCCAGCAGCCCGGCGGGGGGATTGAACACTGAAGCTTTCTTT. Encoded protein: CASSPAGGLNTEAFF.

V gene TRBV19 combines with J gene TRBJ1-6; the match to TRBD1 covers 7 bases. The CDR3 spans 15 residues. J gave up 8 bases and V 4 bases, and 8 bases lay outside the gene matches. The germline V gene encodes CDR1 LNHDA and CDR2 SQIVND (reference sequence). The CDR3 loop reads CASSRETGKYSPLHF. In nucleotides, the CDR3 is TGTGCCAGTAGTAGGGAGACAGGGAAGTATTCACCCCTCCACTTT.

The chain has TRBV10-3 and TRBJ2-4; TRBD1 might be the D (5 bases). The ends were cut back, 0 bases at V and 0 bases at J, with 9 bases in the middle. Germline CDR1 is ENHRY and CDR2 is SYGVKD. This CDR3 has 16 amino acids. CDR3 residues: CAISESGVLAKNIQYF. The CDR3 DNA reads TGTGCCATCAGTGAGTCAGGGGTATTAGCCAAAAACATTCAGTACTTC.

The chain carries TRBV30 and TRBJ2-2, with D possibly matching TRBD1 (6 bases). Germline CDR1 is GTSNPN and CDR2 is SVGIG (reference sequence). V gave up 1 base and J gave up 6 bases, with 15 bases separating them. The CDR3 sequence is 15 residues long. This CDR3 is CAWSGDKGVSGELFF. For the CDR3, the DNA is TGTGCCTGGAGTGGGGACAAGGGTGTATCCGGGGAGCTGTTTTTT.

This chain links TRBV7-2 with TRBJ1-4, with D possibly matching TRBD1 (6 bases). V lost 1 base, J lost 8 bases, and 11 bases lay in between. Germline-derived CDR1 and CDR2 are SGHTA and FQGNSA. The CDR3 covers 14 residues. The CDR3, as DNA: TGTGCCAGCAGCTTAGTTGGGACACTGGAAAAACTGTTTTTT. Translated, it gives CASSLVGTLEKLFF.

In DNA, the CDR3 is TGTGCCAGCAGCTCCTCGGGATCTCTCTACGAGCAGTACTTC. Translating gives CASSSSGSLYEQYF. This chain connects TRBV5-6 to TRBJ2-7, with D perhaps TRBD2 (5 bases). Germline CDR1 is SGHDT and CDR2 is YYEEEE. V was trimmed by 3 bases and J by 3 bases, leaving 13 bases between them. The CDR3 sequence is 14 residues long.

The chain links TRBV27 to TRBJ1-5; D gene ambiguous. This CDR3 is 14 amino acids long. Germline loops: CDR1 MNHEY, CDR2 SMNVEV (reference sequence). V was shortened by 5 bases and J by 2 bases, with 10 bases between the two germline ends. The CDR3 here is CASSSRPGNQPQHF. CDR3 DNA sequence: TGTGCCAGCAGTAGCCGCCCGGGCAATCAGCCCCAGCATTTT.

CDR3 region: CASRVTMNTEAFF. The CDR3 DNA sequence: TGTGCCAGCAGGGTGACTATGAACACTGAAGCTTTCTTT. The V gene is TRBV6-5, the J gene TRBJ1-1, with D uncertain. Between the trimmed V and J ends, which lost 6 bases and 0 bases, there was a span of 8 bases. The CDR3 runs 13 residues. Germline CDR1 is MNHEY and CDR2 is SVGAGI.

V usage is TRBV7-8 and J usage is TRBJ2-1; 7 bases agree with TRBD1. This CDR3 has 14 amino acids. CDR1 is SGHVS, CDR2 FQNEAQ, per germline. V trimming: 5 bases; J trimming: 6 bases; junction bases outside the gene matches: 7. The CDR3 loop is CASSGRQGANEQFF. As DNA, the CDR3 is TGTGCCAGCAGCGGCCGACAGGGAGCCAATGAGCAGTTCTTC.